This note documents a single T cell receptor (beta chain) sequence. Its antigen is not known. This sample was included in a study of shared clonotypes between healthy human individuals. Study findings and constraints: An anticipated effect of sequencing depth on clonotype sharing among donors was recognized.

Trimming took off 3 bases at V and 5 bases at J, with 13 bases between the two ends. Germline-derived CDR1 and CDR2 are KGHSH and LQKENI. The CDR3 is made up of 14 amino acids. There were only Caucasian adults among the donors, and all lived in Nashville, Tennessee. The run depth of the assay was deep. Clones were sequenced by immunoSEQ multiplex PCR, and TCRdb holds only the in-frame ones, with some missing. The data contain more than 1,200,000 clones, less than 99% of them singletons. The clonotype originates from a young man in good health. The sample was naive CD4+ T cells sorted from blood. Indicated subset: CD45RA+ positively selected. The chain employs TRBV18 and TRBJ2-5, with D possibly TRBD1 on 5 matching bases. This CDR3 reads CASSPLQVRETQYF. The CDR3 DNA reads TGTGCCAGCTCACCGCTACAGGTCCGGGAGACCCAGTACTTC. Full variable domain (outside the CDR3, taken from reference TRBV18 and TRBJ2-5): NAGVMQNPRHLVRRRGQEARLRCSPMKGHSHVYWYRQLPEEGLKFMVYLQKENIIDESGMPKERFSAEFPKEGPSILRIQQVVRGDSAAYFCASSPLQVRETQYFGPGTRLLVL.